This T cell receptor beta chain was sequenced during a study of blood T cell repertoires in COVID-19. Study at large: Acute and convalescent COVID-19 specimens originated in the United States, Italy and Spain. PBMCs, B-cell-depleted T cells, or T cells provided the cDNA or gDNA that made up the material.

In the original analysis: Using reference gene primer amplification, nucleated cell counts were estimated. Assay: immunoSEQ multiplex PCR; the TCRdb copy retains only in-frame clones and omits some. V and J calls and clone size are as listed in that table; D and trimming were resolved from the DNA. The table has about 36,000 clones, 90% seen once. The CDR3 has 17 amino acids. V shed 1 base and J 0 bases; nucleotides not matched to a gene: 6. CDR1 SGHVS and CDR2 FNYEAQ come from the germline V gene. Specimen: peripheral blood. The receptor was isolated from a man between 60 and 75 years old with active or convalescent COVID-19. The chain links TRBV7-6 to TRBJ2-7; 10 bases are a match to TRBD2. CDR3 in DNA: TGTGCCAGCAGCTTAGAGGTGGGGACTAGCGTCTCCTACGAGCAGTACTTC. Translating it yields CASSLEVGTSVSYEQYF.